The rows below give T cell receptor beta chains drawn from one sample of a study of T cell changes during pregnancy in multiple sclerosis. The protocol was immunoSEQ multiplex PCR, while the TCRdb copy is restricted to in-frame clones and leaves out a portion. The sample carries 70,000 or so clones, around nine tenths recorded once. The sample here was CD4+ T cells from peripheral blood mononuclear cells, taken before pregnancy. Every receptor here comes from a female donor with multiple sclerosis, enrolled in a pregnancy study. CDR3s include the opening cysteine and the closing phenylalanine or tryptophan. The D gene is left open where the match is weak. Clone size is shown for a subset of rows, as once, few, many or a class of expanded clone.

size	J	D	V	CDR3	DNA
-	TRBJ2-3	-	TRBV23-1	CASSQSSEVTDTQYF	TGCGCCAGCAGTCAATCTAGCGAGGTCACAGATACGCAGTATTTT
-	TRBJ1-5	TRBD1	TRBV2	CASMVTGGSQPQHF	TGTGCCAGCATGGTGACAGGGGGTTCTCAGCCCCAGCATTTT
-	TRBJ2-3	-	TRBV12-1	CASSNGLAGGYSTDTQYF	TGTGCCAGCAGCAACGGACTAGCGGGAGGTTATAGCACAGATACGCAGTATTTT
-	TRBJ1-4	TRBD1	TRBV18	CASSPPGTGSEKLFF	TGTGCCAGCTCACCTCCAGGGACAGGATCAGAAAAACTGTTTTTT
-	TRBJ1-1	-	TRBV18	CASSPGRNTEAFF	TGTGCCAGCTCACCAGGCAGAAACACTGAAGCTTTCTTT
-	TRBJ1-1	TRBD1	TRBV6-5	CASSGTGRVTEAFF	TGTGCCAGCAGTGGGACAGGGAGGGTCACTGAAGCTTTCTTT
-	TRBJ1-2	TRBD1	TRBV6-1	CASSETHNRGQGYTF	TGTGCCAGCAGTGAAACCCATAACAGGGGCCAAGGCTACACCTTC
-	TRBJ1-5	TRBD1	TRBV11-2	CASSFRAQGFHQPQHF	TGTGCCAGCAGCTTCAGGGCACAGGGGTTTCATCAGCCCCAGCATTTT
-	TRBJ2-1	TRBD2	TRBV9	CASSPSSGSYNEQFF	TGTGCCAGCAGCCCCTCTAGCGGGAGCTACAATGAGCAGTTCTTC
-	TRBJ2-3	-	TRBV5-4	CASSDQTRTDTQYF	TGTGCCAGCAGCGATCAGACTCGCACAGATACGCAGTATTTT
-	TRBJ2-4	TRBD2	TRBV4-1	CASSQGLAGGQAKNIQYF	TGCGCCAGCAGCCAAGGGCTAGCGGGGGGACAAGCCAAAAACATTCAGTACTTC
-	TRBJ2-7	-	TRBV18	CASSPGYEQYF	TGTGCCAGCTCCCCCGGGTACGAGCAGTACTTC
few	TRBJ2-3	TRBD2	TRBV27	CASSPRWTSGGGDTQYF	TGTGCCAGCAGCCCGAGATGGACTAGCGGGGGAGGGGATACGCAGTATTTT
-	TRBJ1-4	TRBD1	TRBV9	CASSASTGANEKLFF	TGTGCCAGCAGCGCCTCGACAGGGGCTAATGAAAAACTGTTTTTT
-	TRBJ2-3	TRBD2	TRBV7-2	CASSLAISGRGTDTQYF	TGTGCCAGCAGCTTAGCGATTAGCGGGAGGGGGACAGATACGCAGTATTTT
-	TRBJ1-5	TRBD1	TRBV5-1	CASSTGQGNQPQHF	TGCGCCAGCAGCACGGGACAGGGTAATCAGCCCCAGCATTTT
-	TRBJ2-2	-	TRBV12-5	CASGKIFSNTGELFF	TGTGCTAGTGGTAAAATTTTCTCGAACACCGGGGAGCTGTTTTTT
-	TRBJ2-3	-	TRBV5-1	CASSLVAASTDTQYF	TGCGCCAGCAGCTTAGTAGCGGCTAGCACAGATACGCAGTATTTT
-	TRBJ2-2	-	TRBV19	CASSIPSENTGELFF	TGTGCCAGTAGTATCCCTAGCGAGAACACCGGGGAGCTGTTTTTT
-	TRBJ2-1	-	TRBV5-1	CASTPRMSSYNEQFF	TGCGCCAGCACTCCGCGGATGAGCTCCTACAATGAGCAGTTCTTC
-	TRBJ2-7	-	TRBV2	CASSIGGEFYEQYF	TGTGCCAGCAGTATTGGTGGGGAGTTCTACGAGCAGTACTTC
-	TRBJ1-1	-	TRBV5-1	CASSLFGEEAFF	TGCGCCAGCAGCTTGTTCGGAGAAGAAGCTTTCTTT
-	TRBJ1-6	TRBD1	TRBV2	CASRTTTGGYGSPLHF	TGTGCCAGCAGAACCACGACAGGGGGCTACGGTTCACCCCTCCACTTT
-	TRBJ1-2	-	TRBV5-4	CASSSGTLGDGYTF	TGTGCCAGCAGCTCGGGGACTTTAGGGGATGGCTACACCTTC
few	TRBJ1-1	TRBD1	TRBV7-9	CASSLGLGQGTSGAFF	TGTGCCAGCAGCTTAGGGCTAGGACAGGGGACGAGCGGGGCTTTCTTT
-	TRBJ1-1	-	TRBV7-9	CASRHTGLVAFF	TGTGCCAGCAGACACACAGGCCTGGTAGCTTTCTTT
-	TRBJ2-2	-	TRBV9	CASSADSGELFF	TGTGCCAGCAGCGCGGACTCCGGGGAGCTGTTTTTT
-	TRBJ1-1	TRBD1	TRBV6-1	CASNWDRGGTEAFF	TGTGCCAGCAATTGGGACAGGGGGGGTACTGAAGCTTTCTTT
-	TRBJ1-1	TRBD1	TRBV6-5	CASSPGGYYTEAFF	TGTGCCAGCAGTCCAGGGGGGTATTACACTGAAGCTTTCTTT
once	TRBJ2-1	-	TRBV7-3	CASSSTASVPNEQFF	TGTGCCAGCAGCTCCACCGCTAGCGTTCCCAATGAGCAGTTCTTC
-	TRBJ2-7	TRBD1	TRBV12-5	CASGLETGRGSYEQYF	TGTGCTAGTGGTTTGGAGACCGGCAGGGGGTCCTACGAGCAGTACTTC
few	TRBJ1-1	-	TRBV9	CASSSRMNTEAFF	TGTGCCAGCTCGTCGCGGATGAACACTGAAGCTTTCTTT
once	TRBJ2-3	TRBD2	TRBV2	CASSGLAGGPRTDTQYF	TGTGCCAGCTCAGGACTAGCGGGAGGGCCGAGGACAGATACGCAGTATTTT
-	TRBJ2-6	TRBD1	TRBV11-2	CASSPDRVSGANVLTF	TGTGCCAGCAGCCCGGACAGGGTCTCTGGGGCCAACGTCCTGACTTTC
-	TRBJ1-5	-	TRBV30	CAWSIKGRDQPQHF	TGTGCCTGGAGCATAAAAGGGCGGGATCAGCCCCAGCATTTT
-	TRBJ1-1	TRBD1	TRBV4-1	CASSQVRGLNTEAFF	TGCGCCAGCAGCCAAGTGAGGGGGCTCAACACTGAAGCTTTCTTT
-	TRBJ2-7	TRBD2	TRBV27	CASKGLAGFSYEQYF	TGTGCCAGCAAGGGACTAGCGGGTTTCTCCTACGAGCAGTACTTC
-	TRBJ2-1	-	TRBV6-5	CASRQGRGEQFF	TGTGCCAGCAGACAGGGTAGGGGTGAGCAGTTCTTC
-	TRBJ2-5	TRBD2	TRBV11-2	CASSPGRGGTEETQYF	TGTGCCAGCAGCCCGGGGAGGGGCGGAACAGAAGAGACCCAGTACTTC
-	TRBJ2-7	TRBD2	TRBV10-3	CAISESKSGSYEQYF	TGTGCCATCAGTGAGTCGAAAAGCGGGAGCTACGAGCAGTACTTC
once	TRBJ1-5	TRBD1	TRBV6-5	CASSSGTGGNQPQHF	TGTGCCAGCAGTAGCGGGACAGGGGGCAATCAGCCCCAGCATTTT
few	TRBJ1-1	-	TRBV13	CASGGSTEAFF	TGTGCCAGCGGCGGTTCGACTGAAGCTTTCTTT
-	TRBJ2-7	TRBD1	TRBV5-5	CASSWDRGREQYF	TGTGCCAGCAGCTGGGACAGGGGGCGCGAGCAGTACTTC
few	TRBJ2-2	-	TRBV30	CAWSVLANTGELFF	TGTGCCTGGAGTGTACTAGCGAACACCGGGGAGCTGTTTTTT
-	TRBJ1-1	TRBD1	TRBV5-6	CASSPMGQGNTEAFF	TGTGCCAGCAGCCCCATGGGACAGGGTAACACTGAAGCTTTCTTT
-	TRBJ2-7	-	TRBV30	CAWSSSASEQYF	TGTGCCTGGAGTTCTAGCGCTTCCGAGCAGTACTTC
-	TRBJ1-5	-	TRBV19	CASSKGVREQPQHF	TGTGCCAGTAGTAAAGGGGTGCGGGAACAGCCCCAGCATTTT
-	TRBJ2-5	-	TRBV6-6	CASSYSGEARQETQYF	TGTGCCAGCAGTTACTCGGGTGAGGCGAGACAAGAGACCCAGTACTTC
-	TRBJ2-3	-	TRBV4-3	CASSQGDGAWGSDTQYF	TGCGCCAGCAGCCAAGGGGATGGGGCTTGGGGTTCAGATACGCAGTATTTT
-	TRBJ2-5	-	TRBV18	CASSQPQGRETQYF	TGTGCCAGCTCGCAGCCCCAGGGGAGAGAGACCCAGTACTTC
-	TRBJ2-3	-	TRBV7-2	CASSEAGFSTDTQYF	TGTGCCAGCAGCGAGGCGGGATTTAGCACAGATACGCAGTATTTT
-	TRBJ1-1	TRBD1	TRBV5-1	CASTTGGTEAFF	TGCGCCAGCACTACAGGGGGCACTGAAGCTTTCTTT
-	TRBJ1-2	-	TRBV4-3	CASSLNRVLTNYGYTF	TGCGCCAGCAGCCTGAACAGGGTCCTCACTAACTATGGCTACACCTTC
-	TRBJ2-7	TRBD2	TRBV5-1	CASSLKLAGDFSYEQYF	TGCGCCAGCAGCTTGAAACTAGCGGGGGATTTCTCCTACGAGCAGTACTTC
-	TRBJ1-2	-	TRBV28	CASSLPGQGGNYGYTF	TGTGCCAGCAGTTTACCCGGGCAGGGAGGTAACTATGGCTACACCTTC
-	TRBJ1-3	TRBD1	TRBV6-1	CASRGQGVSGNTIYF	TGTGCCAGCAGGGGACAGGGGGTATCTGGAAACACCATATATTTT
-	TRBJ1-5	-	TRBV30	CAWGYTGHQPQHF	TGTGCCTGGGGCTATACAGGGCACCAGCCCCAGCATTTT
-	TRBJ1-3	-	TRBV20-1	CSAGLGDTIYF	TGCAGTGCTGGTCTCGGGGACACCATATATTTT
-	TRBJ2-3	-	TRBV10-1	CASSELRPGGPPKTGPTTDTQYF	TGCGCCAGCAGTGAGTTGAGGCCAGGGGGGCCCCCAAAGACAGGTCCGACCACAGATACGCAGTATTTT
-	TRBJ2-1	TRBD2	TRBV6-6	CASRRTSGGNNEQFF	TGTGCCAGCAGGCGGACTAGCGGGGGAAACAATGAGCAGTTCTTC